This T cell receptor (beta chain) was retrieved from a study of T cells after yellow fever vaccination. Study information: Those fractions that held only low numbers of cells were prepared using the SMART-Seq v4 Ultra Low Input RNA kit. Study results and caveats: Just a small share of clonotypes turned up in the CD4 compartment as well as the CD8 compartment. Abundant bulk-population clonotypes could contaminate the FACS-sorted repertoires.

This clonotype occurred a few times. Antigen unknown. Researchers made TCR cDNA using 5'RACE template switching, and this step added a universal primer site and UMIs. One entry per CDR3 protein results from TCRdb running MiXCR on the 5' RACE reads. Of more than 350,000 distinct CDR3 sequences listed, approximately 10% were seen once; the top ten hold roughly a sixth. The CDR3 runs to 12 residues. The germline V gene has CDR1 SQVTM and CDR2 ANQGSEA. Between the trimmed V and J ends, which lost 7 bases and 0 bases, there was a span of 7 bases. The rearrangement joins TRBV29-1 to TRBJ1-3; no definite D call. This receptor was taken from a man younger than 30 who received the YFV17D yellow fever vaccine. The sequenced sample was PBMCs, obtained on the day of the first yellow fever vaccination. CDR3 sequence (DNA): TGCAGCGCCATCAACTCTGGAAACACCATATATTTT. This encodes CSAINSGNTIYF.